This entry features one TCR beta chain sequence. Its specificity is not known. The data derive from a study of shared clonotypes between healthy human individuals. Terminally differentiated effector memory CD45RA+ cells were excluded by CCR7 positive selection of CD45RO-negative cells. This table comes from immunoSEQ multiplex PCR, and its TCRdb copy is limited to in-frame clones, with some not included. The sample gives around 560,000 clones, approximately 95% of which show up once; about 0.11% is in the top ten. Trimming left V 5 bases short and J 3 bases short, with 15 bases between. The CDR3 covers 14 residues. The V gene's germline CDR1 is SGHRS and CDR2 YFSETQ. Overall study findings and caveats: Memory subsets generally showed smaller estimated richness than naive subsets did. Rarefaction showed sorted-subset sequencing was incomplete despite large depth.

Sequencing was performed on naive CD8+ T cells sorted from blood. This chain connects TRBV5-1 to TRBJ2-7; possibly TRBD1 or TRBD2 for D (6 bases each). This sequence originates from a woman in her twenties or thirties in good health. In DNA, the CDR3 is TGCGCCAGCAGGTTTGGCAGGGGAGGCTACGAGCAGTACTTC. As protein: CASRFGRGGYEQYF.